These 24 T cell receptor beta chains share one sample of origin, sequenced in a study of blood T cell repertoires in COVID-19. Sequencing used immunoSEQ multiplex PCR; TCRdb keeps in-frame clones, though not all of them. The data show approximately 75,000 clones, roughly 85% seen once. Sequenced sample: peripheral blood. The origin of the receptors is a woman over 75 with acute or convalescent COVID-19.

V usage is TRBV7-9 and J usage is TRBJ1-1; unclear D gene. The CDR3 has 12 amino acids. Between the trimmed V and J ends, which lost 5 bases and 1 base, there was a span of 5 bases. Germline-derived CDR1 and CDR2 are SEHNR and FQNEAQ (reference sequence). The CDR3 DNA follows: TGTGCCAGCAGCCCCCAGAACACTGAAGCTTTCTTT. Its protein is CASSPQNTEAFF.

The gene calls are TRBV5-4 and TRBJ2-3; D may be TRBD2 (5 bases). The CDR3 totals 16 residues. V was cut by 5 bases and J by 0 bases, with 16 bases left in between. Germline CDR1 and CDR2: SGHNT and YYREEE (reference sequence). The CDR3 sequence is CASSRRTEWSTDTQYF. The CDR3 nucleotides read TGTGCCAGCAGTCGCAGGACTGAATGGAGCACAGATACGCAGTATTTT.

The CDR3 here is CASRGLRANVLTF. DNA for the CDR3: TGTGCCAGCAGGGGCCTGAGGGCCAACGTCCTGACTTTC. The chain combines TRBV27 with TRBJ2-6, with unresolved D. This CDR3 is built from 13 residues. CDR1 and CDR2 from the germline V gene are MNHEY and SMNVEV (reference sequence). V was trimmed by 6 bases and J by 5 bases, leaving 8 bases between them.

The chain joins TRBV6-4 to TRBJ2-3; 7 bases agree with TRBD2. This CDR3 is built from 15 residues. Unmatched junction bases numbered 6, after V lost 2 bases and J lost 4 bases. Germline CDR1 reads MRHNA; CDR2 reads SNTAGT. CDR3 DNA: TGTGCCAGCAGTGACCTGTCTAGCGGTCCAGATACGCAGTATTTT. Its protein product is CASSDLSSGPDTQYF.

The chain links TRBV6-5 to TRBJ2-1; tentatively, D is TRBD2 (5 bases). Germline loops: CDR1 MNHEY, CDR2 SVGAGI. The CDR3 contains 14 residues. V dropped 5 bases and J dropped 2 bases, with 10 bases sitting between them. The CDR3 protein is CASSPIATYNEQFF. The CDR3 DNA reads as TGTGCCAGCAGTCCCATAGCGACCTACAATGAGCAGTTCTTC.

The V gene is TRBV3-1 (or the pseudogene TRBV3-2), the J gene TRBJ1-1, with D unresolved. Trimming took 11 bases from V and 3 from J, leaving 13 bases between them. Germline V CDR1 and CDR2: LGHDT, YNNKEL (reference sequence). This CDR3 is 12 amino acids long. The CDR3 is CAAQDPDTEAFF. In DNA, the CDR3 is TGTGCCGCTCAGGATCCGGACACTGAAGCTTTCTTT.

The chain recombines TRBV6-5 with TRBJ1-1; no firm D call. Trimming left V 6 bases short and J 2 bases short, with 16 bases between. The germline gives CDR1 MNHEY, CDR2 SVGAGI. This CDR3 is 15 amino acids long. The CDR3 nucleotides read TGTGCCAGCAGCGTGAGGCCGAATTCAAACACTGAAGCTTTCTTT. Its protein product is CASSVRPNSNTEAFF.

This clone was counted between two and nine times. The V call is TRBV10-3, the J call TRBJ1-5, with a tentative D call TRBD1 (5 bases). The V gene's germline CDR1 is ENHRY and CDR2 SYGVKD. The length of the CDR3 is 14 residues. With 0 bases removed from V and 6 bases from J, the gap between germline ends came to 9 bases. The CDR3 loop reads CAISESVGVQPQHF. The CDR3 region has the DNA TGTGCCATCAGTGAGTCGGTAGGGGTTCAGCCCCAGCATTTT.

This clone was seen a handful of times. The chain combines TRBV29-1 with TRBJ1-1; D ambiguous. This CDR3 contains 11 residues. Germline CDR1 reads SQVTM; CDR2 reads ANQGSEA. Trimming took 3 bases from V and 5 from J, leaving 7 bases between them. The CDR3 DNA follows: TGCAGCGTTGAGGAACAGACTGAAGCTTTCTTT. Translated, it gives CSVEEQTEAFF.

The chain has TRBV25-1 and TRBJ1-1, with D possibly matching TRBD1 (6 bases). Trimming removed 4 bases from V and 10 bases from J, with 22 bases in between. The CDR3 covers 15 residues. Germline CDR1 MGHDK, CDR2 SYGVNS. CDR3 in DNA: TGTGCCAGCAGTGGCCCAGAAACAGGGAAGGAGGCAGCTTTCTTT. Translating it yields CASSGPETGKEAAFF.

The chain links TRBV7-3 to TRBJ1-1; D is uncertain. Germline V lookup: CDR1 SGHTA, CDR2 FQGTGA. V was trimmed by 0 bases and J by 8 bases, leaving 10 bases between them. This CDR3 is 13 amino acids long. The CDR3 region is CASSLTRPTEAFF. The CDR3 DNA reads as TGTGCCAGCAGCTTAACGAGGCCAACCGAAGCTTTCTTT.

The chain combines TRBV6-5 with TRBJ1-2, with TRBD1 matching 10 bases. Germline CDR1 reads MNHEY; CDR2 reads SVGAGI. Germline trimming cut 6 bases from V and 8 bases from J; bases unmatched to any gene: 9. The CDR3 is 14 residues long. The CDR3 loop reads CASSPGGTGVGYTF. The CDR3 DNA reads as TGTGCCAGCAGCCCCGGGGGGACAGGGGTGGGCTACACCTTC.

V gene TRBV12-5 combines with J gene TRBJ1-2; 8 bases fit TRBD1. Unmatched junction bases numbered 1, after V lost 1 base and J lost 6 bases. The length of the CDR3 is 13 residues. CDR1 is LGHNT, CDR2 FRNRAP, per germline. In DNA form, the CDR3 reads TGTGCTAGTGGTTTGGGACAGGGGAATGGCTACACCTTC. Amino acids: CASGLGQGNGYTF.

The chain has TRBV6-5 and TRBJ1-1; maybe TRBD1 (5 bases). The CDR3 is made up of 16 amino acids. The V gene lost 0 bases and the J gene lost 4 bases, with 15 bases spanning the gap. Germline V lookup: CDR1 MNHEY, CDR2 SVGAGI. The CDR3 is CASSYSSQIGGTEAFF. CDR3 coding DNA: TGTGCCAGCAGTTACTCGTCTCAGATCGGGGGCACTGAAGCTTTCTTT.

The chain recombines TRBV2 with TRBJ2-7, with D unresolved. The CDR3 loop spans 14 amino acids. Germline CDR1 reads SNHLY; CDR2 reads FYNNEI. V was shortened by 6 bases and J by 1 base, with 13 bases between the two germline ends. The CDR3 coding sequence is TGTGCCAGCAGCCCCGTTTACCAGTCCTACGAGCAGTACTTC. Its protein is CASSPVYQSYEQYF.

The chain uses TRBV19 and TRBJ2-3; tentative D call: TRBD1 (5 bases). This CDR3 has 14 amino acids. Between the trimmed V and J ends, which lost 4 bases and 2 bases, there was a span of 10 bases. Germline-derived CDR1 and CDR2 are LNHDA and SQIVND (reference sequence). The DNA for the CDR3 is TGTGCCAGTAGTAAAGGGGCGGTCACAGATACGCAGTATTTT. Protein sequence: CASSKGAVTDTQYF. The complete variable domain, with remaining parts taken from reference TRBV19 and TRBJ2-3, reads DGGITQSPKYLFRKEGQNVTLSCEQNLNHDAMYWYRQDPGQGLRLIYYSQIVNDFQKGDIAEGYSVSREKKESFPLTVTSAQKNPTAFYLCASSKGAVTDTQYFGPGTRLTVL.

This clone appeared a single time. The chain links TRBV20-1 to TRBJ2-1, with 10 bases identical to TRBD2. Germline trimming cut 6 bases from V and 10 bases from J; bases unmatched to any gene: 9. The germline gives CDR1 DFQATT, CDR2 SNEGSKA (reference sequence). The CDR3 is made up of 13 amino acids. CDR3 sequence reads: CSASASGGAEQFF. The CDR3 DNA reads as TGCAGTGCCAGTGCCAGCGGGGGGGCCGAGCAGTTCTTC.

The gene calls are TRBV7-6 and TRBJ1-2; D gene uncertain. Germline V gene lookup returns CDR1 SGHVS and CDR2 FNYEAQ. V shed 4 bases and J shed 7 bases, with 10 bases lying between them. The CDR3 contains 12 residues. CDR3 nucleotide sequence: TGTGCCAGCAGCTCCGGTTCCGGTGGCTACACCTTC. Residues: CASSSGSGGYTF.

The chain couples TRBV3-1 (or the pseudogene TRBV3-2) to TRBJ2-7; 8 positions match TRBD2. V shed 1 base, J shed 3 bases, and the junction held 2 bases outside the gene matches. This CDR3 is 14 amino acids long. The germline V gene encodes CDR1 LGHDT and CDR2 YNNKEL (reference sequence). For the CDR3, the DNA is TGTGCCAGCAGCCAAGCGGGAGGGCGCTACGAGCAGTACTTC. Protein product: CASSQAGGRYEQYF.

This clone showed up just a few times. The genes are TRBV3-1 (or the pseudogene TRBV3-2) and TRBJ2-7, with 10 bases identical to TRBD2. The V segment lost 2 bases and the J segment 3 bases; nucleotides outside the gene matches: 4. From germline, CDR1 is LGHDT and CDR2 YNNKEL (reference sequence). This CDR3 has 15 residues. CDR3 protein: CASSQRTSGDYEQYF. The CDR3 coding sequence is TGTGCCAGCAGCCAACGAACTAGCGGGGACTACGAGCAGTACTTC.

V is TRBV5-1 and J is TRBJ2-7, with D unclear. V lost 1 base to trimming and J lost 4 bases, with 15 bases between them. CDR1 and CDR2 (germline): SGHRS, YFSETQ. This CDR3 comprises 15 residues. CDR3 in amino acids: CASSLSSAQRYEQYF. The CDR3, as DNA: TGCGCCAGCAGCTTGTCCTCAGCCCAGAGGTACGAGCAGTACTTC.

The V and J genes are TRBV5-1 and TRBJ1-2, with 8 bases fitting TRBD1. The CDR3 is made up of 15 amino acids. CDR1 and CDR2 (germline): SGHRS, YFSETQ. V lost 0 bases to trimming and J lost 6 bases; unmatched junction nucleotides: 7. CDR3 sequence (DNA): TGCGCCAGCAGCTTGGAAGGACAGGGCTTAGATGGCTACACCTTC. Its protein product is CASSLEGQGLDGYTF.

The chain joins TRBV6-5 to TRBJ2-5; 10 bases match TRBD1. V was pared by 0 bases and J by 2 bases, with 3 bases of the junction left unmatched. In germline, CDR1 is MNHEY, CDR2 SVGAGI. The CDR3 extends over 16 amino acids. In nucleotides, the CDR3 is TGTGCCAGCAGTTACTCCGGGACAGGGGTTCAAGAGACCCAGTACTTC. Its protein product is CASSYSGTGVQETQYF.

The CDR3 nucleotides read TGTGCCAGCAGCTCGAGGACAGGGGTTACTAGCTCTGGGGCCAACGTCCTGACTTTC. Residues: CASSSRTGVTSSGANVLTF. The chain is built from TRBV11-2 and TRBJ2-6, with TRBD1 matching over 9 bases. Germline trimming cut 4 bases from V and 0 bases from J; bases unmatched to any gene: 10. Germline assignment: CDR1 SGHAT and CDR2 FQNNGV. The CDR3 runs to 19 residues.